This note documents a single TCR beta chain sequence. This clonotype has a count of ten or more. No cognate antigen has been identified for it. Base qualities are not provided; no much larger clone lies one nucleotide away. V is trimmed back by 6 bases and J by 4 bases, and the junction contains 11 bases that no gene match accounts for. Taken from the germline V gene (reference sequence), the CDR1 and CDR2 loops are DFQATT and SNEGSKA. The CDR3, cysteine through phenylalanine, is 15 amino acids long. Of the read, only the CDR3 DNA is kept; its 45 bases are in frame from base 1. The sample belongs to a study of Graves' ophthalmopathy and Graves' hyperthyroidism (dated by TCRdb to 2016 to 2019). Background for the entire study: Hyperthyroidism was considered stable if no progression to ophthalmopathy occurred within 18 months of follow-up. The study used TCR beta repertoire signatures to distinguish Graves' ophthalmopathy from Graves' hyperthyroidism and to predict progression to ophthalmopathy. In total, under 150 blood samples were TCR-sequenced: roughly 45 ophthalmopathy, some 72 hyperthyroidism and around 17 hyperthyroidism-to-ophthalmopathy patients. To explore V-J signatures distinguishing ophthalmopathy from hyperthyroidism, a discovery set of 100 patients (around 44 ophthalmopathy, roughly 60 stable hyperthyroidism) was enrolled. An independent validation cohort was composed of 18 hyperthyroidism patients and around 16 patients who later progressed from hyperthyroidism to ophthalmopathy. In roughly 6 hyperthyroidism patients, T-cell repertoires of thyroid tissue and blood were compared. Following sample collection, hyperthyroidism patients were given methimazole at a starting dose of 30 mg daily, and ophthalmopathy patients were given high-dose intravenous methylprednisolone. Beyond this particular receptor, the publication reports: Most expanded thyroid clonotypes with a frequency above 0.001 also appeared in blood, which suggests that blood repertoires may reflect the immune response in the thyroid. In cross-validation, the 13-signature model distinguished ophthalmopathy from stable hyperthyroidism with about 88% sensitivity and about 84% specificity, and in the test set the corresponding values were about 80% and 75%. No statistical method was used to set the sample size in advance, and the investigators knew which group each participant was assigned to. In validation, the model predicted ophthalmopathy progression with about 71% sensitivity and 72.22% specificity; some 13 predicted patients were CT-confirmed with GO in a median of roughly 6.8 months.

For repertoire sequencing, TCR beta CDR3 regions were amplified from RNA transcripts. The first round of RT-PCR was done with HTBI primers and the Qiagen OneStep RT-PCR kit, and was followed by a second round of multiplex PCR, then size selection and purification. Libraries were sequenced paired-end with 100 bp reads on an Illumina HiSeq2000. In the source study's methods: SOAPnuke was used to process the reads, throwing out any read that had adapters, had uncalled bases, had a mean Phred below 15, or lacked an exact constant-primer or identifier match. COPE v1.2.5 was used to merge high-quality paired reads. Clonotypes were defined as unique nucleotide sequences and were aligned to IMGT TRB V, D and J references using MiTCR v1.1. Only V-J combinations with frequency above 0.0001 were analysed, covering about 99% of repertoires. For each V-J combination, a TCR clonal expansion and chaos score was defined as the ratio of F50 clonal expansion to chaos observed in the TCRdist matrix. Features were reduced by Welch's t-statistics and random forest to 10 to 15 V-J combinations, which fed a naive Bayes classifier. The Morisita-Horn index was used to measure how similar the thyroid and blood repertoires were. The public reads were quality trimmed at Q25 with fastp and then assembled into clones with MiXCR by TCRdb, keeping productive beta chains. For every CDR3 protein sequence, its rows merge into one entry that carries the most common genes and DNA. The V and J calls here are based on TCRdb, not the publication. The sample table shows over a million distinct CDR3 sequences, and about 36% are seen once. The top ten clones comprise roughly 11% of the sample.

Hyperthyroidism patients were newly diagnosed, were aged 18 to 65 years, and had a disease duration under 2 months. Patients were excluded if they had other autoimmune diseases, uncontrolled infections, pregnancy or lactation. Clinical symptoms, serum thyroxine, TRAb, thyroid ultrasound and orbital computed tomography were used for diagnosis. Total RNA was extracted using Trizol reagent, and RNA quality was checked on an Agilent 2100 Bioanalyzer. This chain is built from TRBV20-1 and TRBJ1-5; TRBD1 aligns with 8 central bases. Specimen: peripheral blood or thyroid tissue (not recorded which). This TCR derives from an adult man with Graves' hyperthyroidism. The nucleotide sequence is TGCAGTGCAAATGACAGGGGAGGAGGAAATCAGCCCCAGCATTTT. Its translation reads: CSANDRGGGNQPQHF.